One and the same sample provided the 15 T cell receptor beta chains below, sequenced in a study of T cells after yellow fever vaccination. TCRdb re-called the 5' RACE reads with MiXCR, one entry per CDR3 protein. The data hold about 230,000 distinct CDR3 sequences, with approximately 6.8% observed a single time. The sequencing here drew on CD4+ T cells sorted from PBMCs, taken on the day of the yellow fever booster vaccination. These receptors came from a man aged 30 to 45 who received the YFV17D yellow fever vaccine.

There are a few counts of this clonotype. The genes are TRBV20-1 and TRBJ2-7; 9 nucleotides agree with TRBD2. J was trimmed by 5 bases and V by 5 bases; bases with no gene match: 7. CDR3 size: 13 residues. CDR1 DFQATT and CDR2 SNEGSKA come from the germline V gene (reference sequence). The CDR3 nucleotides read TGCAGTGCTTCCGGGACTAGCATCCACGAGCAGTACTTC. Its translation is CSASGTSIHEQYF.

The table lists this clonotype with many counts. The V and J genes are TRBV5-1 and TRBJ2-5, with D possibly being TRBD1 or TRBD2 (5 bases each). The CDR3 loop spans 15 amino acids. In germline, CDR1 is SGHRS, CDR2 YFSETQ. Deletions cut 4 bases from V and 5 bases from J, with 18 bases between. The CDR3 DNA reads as TGCGCCAGCAGCCCTGACTCATGGGGCGGGGAGACCCAGTACTTC. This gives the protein CASSPDSWGGETQYF.

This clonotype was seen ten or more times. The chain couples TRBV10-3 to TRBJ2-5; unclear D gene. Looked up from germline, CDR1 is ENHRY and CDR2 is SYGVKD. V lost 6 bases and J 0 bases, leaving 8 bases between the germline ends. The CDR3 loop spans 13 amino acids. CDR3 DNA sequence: TGTGCCATCAGGTTGGAGTACCAAGAGACCCAGTACTTC. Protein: CAIRLEYQETQYF.

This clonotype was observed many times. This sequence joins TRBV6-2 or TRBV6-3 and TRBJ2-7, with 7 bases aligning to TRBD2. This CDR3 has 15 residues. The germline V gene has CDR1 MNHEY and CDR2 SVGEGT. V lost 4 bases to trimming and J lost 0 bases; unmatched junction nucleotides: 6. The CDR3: CASSFSGFPSYEQYF. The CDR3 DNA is TGTGCCAGCAGTTTTAGCGGGTTCCCCTCCTACGAGCAGTACTTC.

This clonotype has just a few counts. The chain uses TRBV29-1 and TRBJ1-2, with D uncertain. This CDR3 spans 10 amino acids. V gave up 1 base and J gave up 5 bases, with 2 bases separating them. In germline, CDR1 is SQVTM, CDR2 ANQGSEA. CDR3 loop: CSVEGYGYTF. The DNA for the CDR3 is TGCAGCGTTGAAGGGTATGGCTACACCTTC. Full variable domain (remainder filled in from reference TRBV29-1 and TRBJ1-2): SAVISQKPSRDICQRGTSLTIQCQVDSQVTMMFWYRQQPGQSLTLIATANQGSEATYESGFVIDKFPISRPNLTFSTLTVSNMSPEDSSIYLCSVEGYGYTFGSGTRLTVV.

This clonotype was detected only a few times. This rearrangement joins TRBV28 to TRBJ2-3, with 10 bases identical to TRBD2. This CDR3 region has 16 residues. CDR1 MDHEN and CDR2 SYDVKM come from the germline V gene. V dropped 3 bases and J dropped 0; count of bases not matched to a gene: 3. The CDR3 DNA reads TGTGCCAGCAGTTTCACTAGCGGGGCTAGCACAGATACGCAGTATTTT. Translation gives CASSFTSGASTDTQYF.

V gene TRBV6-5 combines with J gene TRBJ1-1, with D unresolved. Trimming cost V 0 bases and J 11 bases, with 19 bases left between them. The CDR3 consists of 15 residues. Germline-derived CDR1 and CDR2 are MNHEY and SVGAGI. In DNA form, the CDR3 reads TGTGCCAGCAGTTACTCTTCTGTGGCGAATCGGAGGGCTTTCTTT. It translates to CASSYSSVANRRAFF.

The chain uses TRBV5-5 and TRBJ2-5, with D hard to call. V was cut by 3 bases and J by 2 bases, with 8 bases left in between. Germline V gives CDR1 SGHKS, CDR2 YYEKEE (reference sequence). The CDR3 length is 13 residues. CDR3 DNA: TGTGCCAGCAGCTCGCGTACTCAAGAGACCCAGTACTTC. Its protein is CASSSRTQETQYF.

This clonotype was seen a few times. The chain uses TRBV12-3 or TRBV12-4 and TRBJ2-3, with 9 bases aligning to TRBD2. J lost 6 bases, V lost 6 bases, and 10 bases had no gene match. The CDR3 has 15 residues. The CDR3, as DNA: TGTGCCAGCAGCCCCGGGACTAGCCCGAGTGATACGCAGTATTTT. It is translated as CASSPGTSPSDTQYF.

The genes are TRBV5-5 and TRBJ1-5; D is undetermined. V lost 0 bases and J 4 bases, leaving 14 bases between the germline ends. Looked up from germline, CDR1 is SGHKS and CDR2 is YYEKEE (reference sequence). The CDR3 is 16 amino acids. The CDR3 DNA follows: TGTGCCAGCAGCTTGGTAGGGAGAACCTTAAATCAGCCCCAGCATTTT. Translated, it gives CASSLVGRTLNQPQHF.

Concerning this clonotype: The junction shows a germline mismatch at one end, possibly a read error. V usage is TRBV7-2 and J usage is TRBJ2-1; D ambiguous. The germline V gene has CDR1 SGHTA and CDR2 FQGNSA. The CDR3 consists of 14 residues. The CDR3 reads CASSLADLYHEHFF. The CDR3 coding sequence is TGTGCCAGCAGCTTAGCGGACCTCTATCATGAGCACTTCTTC. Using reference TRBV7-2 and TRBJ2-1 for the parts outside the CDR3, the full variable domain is GAGVSQSPSNKVTEKGKDVELRCDPISGHTALYWYRQSLGQGLEFLIYFQGNSAPDKSGLPSDRFSAERTGGSVSTLTIQRTQQEDSAVYLCASSLADLYHEHFFGPGTRLTVL.

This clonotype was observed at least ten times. The CDR3 sequence is CASSQEVPAEAFF. The CDR3 DNA is TGTGCCAGCAGCCAAGAGGTACCGGCTGAAGCTTTCTTT. The J gene is TRBJ1-1, the V gene TRBV3-1; D is undetermined. The CDR3 runs to 13 residues. From germline, CDR1 is LGHDT and CDR2 YNNKEL (reference sequence). The V and J ends lost 0 bases and 6 bases respectively, with 8 bases between them.

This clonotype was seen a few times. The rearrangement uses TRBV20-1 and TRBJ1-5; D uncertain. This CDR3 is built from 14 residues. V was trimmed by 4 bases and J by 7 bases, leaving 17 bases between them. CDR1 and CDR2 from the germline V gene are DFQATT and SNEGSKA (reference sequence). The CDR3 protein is CSAKLSSREQPQHF. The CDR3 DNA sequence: TGCAGTGCTAAATTATCCTCCCGGGAACAGCCCCAGCATTTT.

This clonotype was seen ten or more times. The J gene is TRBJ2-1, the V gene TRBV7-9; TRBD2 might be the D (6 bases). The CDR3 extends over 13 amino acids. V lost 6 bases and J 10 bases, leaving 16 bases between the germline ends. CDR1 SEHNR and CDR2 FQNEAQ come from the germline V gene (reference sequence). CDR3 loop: CASSAIAEGEQFF. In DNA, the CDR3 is TGTGCCAGCAGTGCTATAGCGGAGGGGGAGCAGTTCTTC.

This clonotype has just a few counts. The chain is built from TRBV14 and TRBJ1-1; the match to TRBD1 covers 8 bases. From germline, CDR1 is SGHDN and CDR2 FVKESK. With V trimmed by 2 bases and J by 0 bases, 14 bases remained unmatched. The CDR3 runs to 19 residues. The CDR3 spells CASSQKLRNGQGMNTEAFF. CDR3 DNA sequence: TGTGCCAGCAGCCAAAAACTGAGGAACGGACAGGGCATGAACACTGAAGCTTTCTTT.